Each of the 15 T cell receptor beta chains below was sequenced from the same sample in a study of T cell clonotyping in hematopoietic cell transplantation (dated by TCRdb to the early 2020s). The sample's time point label, in plain terms: recipient sample about 28 days before transplant, after cytoreduction. The method behind the library was the immunoSEQ multiplex PCR assay. The immuneACCESS repertoire file appears here via TCRdb, limited to in-frame rearrangements. These files lack a portion of the clones; in checked studies, under half of the deficit traces to unresolved V genes, and the cause of the others is not known. The sample contains some 8,500 clones, more than 65% of them found a single time. The ten largest clones take up under 40% of the sample. The specimen was peripheral blood mononuclear cells, collected before stem cell transplant. Receptors were obtained from a man between 60 and 70 years old with acute myeloid leukemia. Some clones in this sample may be carry-over from other donors' samples.

The V gene is TRBV19, the J gene TRBJ2-4; 11 bases map to TRBD2. The CDR3 length is 15 residues. The V gene's germline CDR1 is LNHDA and CDR2 SQIVND (reference sequence). V lost 7 bases and J lost 7; bases outside the gene matches: 9. Here the CDR3 reads CASTGTSGQGNIQYF. CDR3 DNA: TGTGCCAGTACCGGGACTAGCGGTCAAGGCAACATTCAGTACTTC.

The chain couples TRBV5-6 to TRBJ2-5, with D uncertain. The CDR3 length is 11 residues. Germline-derived CDR1 and CDR2 are SGHDT and YYEEEE. The V end lost 5 bases, the J end lost 4 bases, and 6 bases lay between the germline ends. The CDR3, as DNA: TGTGCCAGCAGGGTCCGAGAGACCCAGTACTTC. This translates into CASRVRETQYF.

The chain employs TRBV11-3 and TRBJ1-1; possible D gene TRBD1, 5 bases. V was cut by 1 base and J by 6 bases, with 9 bases left in between. This CDR3 is 13 amino acids long. Germline assignment: CDR1 SGHNT and CDR2 YENEEA. CDR3 coding DNA: TGTGCCAGCAGCTTAGGTCTAGGGGCTGAAGCTTTCTTT. Encoded protein: CASSLGLGAEAFF.

This clone appeared once. The chain uses TRBV30 and TRBJ2-1, with 8 bases fitting TRBD2. V dropped 0 bases and J dropped 6; count of bases not matched to a gene: 4. This CDR3 has 14 amino acids. Germline-derived CDR1 and CDR2 are GTSNPN and SVGIG (reference sequence). The chain's CDR3 is CAWSVGSGVNEQFF. CDR3 bases: TGTGCCTGGAGTGTAGGTAGCGGGGTCAATGAGCAGTTCTTC.

V is TRBV4-2 and J is TRBJ1-4; 9 positions match TRBD1. V lost 2 bases and J lost 0; bases outside the gene matches: 4. The CDR3 spans 17 residues. Germline loops: CDR1 LGHNA, CDR2 YNFKEQ. The CDR3 protein is CASSQTGGAATNEKLFF. DNA for the CDR3: TGTGCCAGCAGCCAAACAGGGGGCGCAGCAACTAATGAAAAACTGTTTTTT.

This clone was counted between two and nine times. This chain connects TRBV12-5 to TRBJ1-2; D ambiguous. The CDR3 is 15 amino acids. The germline V gene has CDR1 LGHNT and CDR2 FRNRAP. Trimming removed 0 bases from V and 7 bases from J, with 15 bases in between. CDR3 nucleotides: TGTGCTAGTGGTTTGGTTGGACGGGGTTTAAGTGGCTACACCTTC. Protein sequence: CASGLVGRGLSGYTF.

The rearrangement links TRBV9 to TRBJ1-2; the D gene is possibly TRBD1 (5 bases). The germline V gene has CDR1 SGDLS and CDR2 YYNGEE. With 3 bases removed from V and 3 bases from J, the gap between germline ends came to 15 bases. The CDR3 length is 15 residues. The CDR3 DNA sequence: TGTGCCAGCAGCGAGATACTGGGGGTCGACTATGGCTACACCTTC. It yields the protein CASSEILGVDYGYTF.

This clone has just a few counts. The chain joins TRBV27 to TRBJ2-7; 9 positions match TRBD1. This CDR3 comprises 15 residues. Germline V gene lookup returns CDR1 MNHEY and CDR2 SMNVEV (reference sequence). The J segment lost 5 bases and the V segment lost 4 bases, leaving 9 bases of the junction unmatched. The CDR3 spells CASSWTGTGYHEQYF. The CDR3 DNA sequence: TGTGCCAGCAGTTGGACCGGGACAGGGTATCACGAGCAGTACTTC.

This clone has more than one count but fewer than ten. A junction end diverges from the germline sequence, so it may reflect a read error. The J gene is TRBJ1-1, the V gene TRBV30; D gene unclear. Germline V gene data show CDR1 as GTSNPN and CDR2 as SVGIG (reference sequence). CDR3 length equals 12 residues. CDR3 bases: TGTGCCTGGAGTGAATTCAACAGTGAAGCTTTCTTT. Encoded protein: CAWSEFNSEAFF.

This chain uses TRBV6-1 with TRBJ2-7; 7 bases agree with TRBD1. Germline V CDR1 and CDR2: MNHNS, SASEGT. V was clipped by 7 bases and J by 3 bases; unmatched bases: 6. This CDR3 spans 13 amino acids. Written as DNA, the CDR3 is TGTGCCAGCACCGACAGGGCTTACTACGAGCAGTACTTC. This codes for CASTDRAYYEQYF.

V usage is TRBV30 and J usage is TRBJ1-2; tentative D call: TRBD1 (5 bases). Trimming stripped 1 base from V and 13 bases from J, with 13 bases between. This CDR3 comprises 11 residues. The germline V gene has CDR1 GTSNPN and CDR2 SVGIG (reference sequence). CDR3: CAWSGNGACTF. As DNA, the CDR3 is TGTGCCTGGAGTGGAAACGGGGCTTGCACCTTC.

CDR3 protein: CASSTTGTGYEQYF. DNA of the CDR3: TGTGCCAGCAGTACGACCGGGACCGGCTACGAGCAGTACTTC. The chain couples TRBV6-1 to TRBJ2-7; D may be TRBD1 or TRBD2 (5 bases each). The CDR3 has 14 amino acids. Germline values: CDR1 MNHNS, CDR2 SASEGT. The V and J ends lost 5 bases and 3 bases respectively, with 14 bases between them.

The chain employs TRBV6-1 and TRBJ2-5; 7 positions agree with TRBD2. The germline V gene encodes CDR1 MNHNS and CDR2 SASEGT. The CDR3 spans 15 residues. The V and J ends lost 3 bases and 4 bases, in that order; junction bases with no gene match: 8. The CDR3 nucleotides are TGTGCCAGCAGTGAGGGGGGGAGGACTACAGAGACCCAGTACTTC. Translation: CASSEGGRTTETQYF.

V usage is TRBV4-1 and J usage is TRBJ2-7, with D perhaps TRBD1 (5 bases). The CDR3 is 16 amino acids. The V end lost 0 bases, the J end lost 4 bases, and 16 bases lay between the germline ends. The germline V gene encodes CDR1 MGHRA and CDR2 YSYEKL. CDR3: CASSQDPSSRVYEQYF. CDR3 bases: TGCGCCAGCAGCCAAGATCCGAGTAGCAGGGTGTACGAGCAGTACTTC.

This clone was seen just once. The chain joins TRBV19 to TRBJ2-7; D gene uncertain. Per the germline V gene, CDR1 is LNHDA and CDR2 is SQIVND (reference sequence). With 1 base removed from V and 2 bases from J, the gap between germline ends came to 12 bases. The CDR3 runs 15 residues. Here the CDR3 reads CASSIGGDIAYEQYF. CDR3 coding DNA: TGTGCCAGTAGTATAGGCGGAGACATAGCCTACGAGCAGTACTTC.